The T cell receptor beta chain under discussion was sequenced for a study of T cells in Graves' hyperthyroidism and ophthalmopathy. Study context: Staff took peripheral blood when the initial diagnosis was made, before any treatment began.

The study enrolled patients aged 18 to 65 with newly diagnosed hyperthyroidism of under 2 months' duration. The CDR3 is made up of 14 amino acids. The V end lost 6 bases, the J end lost 2 bases, and 15 bases lay between the germline ends. Germline values: CDR1 DFQATT, CDR2 SNEGSKA (reference sequence). Broader study findings: Most thyroid clonotypes that were expanded above 0.001 also turned up in blood.

Only a few counts were recorded for this clonotype. Its antigen remains unidentified. RNA transcripts served as the template for amplifying TCR beta CDR3 regions. TCR CDR3 regions were first amplified by RT-PCR with HTBI primers. MiXCR, applied by TCRdb to the multiplex PCR reads, yields one record per CDR3 protein. Of around 250,000 distinct CDR3 sequences in the sample, 14% to 15% are singletons; the top ten hold 10% to 15%. This chain joins TRBV20-1 and TRBJ2-3; D might be TRBD2 (6 bases). This sequence originates from a woman in her forties with Graves' hyperthyroidism that later progressed to Graves' ophthalmopathy. The sequencing input was blood. CDR3 in DNA: TGCAGTGCCCCTGGCCTAGCGACCACAGATACGCAGTATTTT. This codes for CSAPGLATTDTQYF.